These 25 T cell receptor beta chains originate from one sample sequenced in a study of OX40 agonist ivuxolimab in advanced cancers. Here immunoSEQ multiplex PCR was the method, and the copy in TCRdb shows in-frame clones only, minus some. The repertoire holds some 50,000 clones, with more than 75% as singletons. The specimen was CD4+ or CD8+ T cells sorted from blood, collected in a trial of the OX40 agonist ivuxolimab. The receptors here all came from an adult with an advanced solid tumor such as melanoma, head and neck, liver or kidney cancer.

V is TRBV5-4 and J is TRBJ2-7; TRBD2 is a possible D gene (6 bases). CDR3 size: 15 residues. CDR1 is SGHNT, CDR2 YYREEE, per germline (reference sequence). V dropped 0 bases and J dropped 7 bases, with 17 bases sitting between them. Here the CDR3 reads CASSLGRGGAREQYF. In DNA, the CDR3 is TGTGCCAGCAGCTTGGGTCGCGGAGGGGCTCGGGAGCAGTACTTC.

The J gene is TRBJ2-1, the V gene TRBV6-5; D uncertain. The ends were cut back, 9 bases at V and 5 bases at J, with 5 bases in the middle. CDR3 length equals 10 residues. From germline, CDR1 is MNHEY and CDR2 SVGAGI. The CDR3 DNA is TGTGCCAGTAAAAACAATGAGCAGTTCTTC. This sequence encodes CASKNNEQFF.

This clone was recorded once. The J gene is TRBJ2-2, the V gene TRBV13, with TRBD1 matching over 7 bases. V shed 3 bases and J 3 bases; nucleotides not matched to a gene: 13. The CDR3 has 18 amino acids. The germline CDR1 and CDR2 sequences are PRHDT and FYEKMQ (reference sequence). DNA of the CDR3: TGTGCCAGCAGCTTTAGTCGTGGCGCAGGGGGAGACACCGGGGAGCTGTTTTTT. Amino acids: CASSFSRGAGGDTGELFF.

The chain uses TRBV7-3 and TRBJ2-2; D is unclear. Between the trimmed V and J ends, which lost 5 bases and 5 bases, there was a span of 0 bases. Germline CDR1 and CDR2: SGHTA and FQGTGA. This CDR3 spans 10 amino acids. The CDR3 spells CASSTGELFF. In DNA, the CDR3 is TGTGCCAGCAGCACCGGGGAGCTGTTTTTT.

This chain joins TRBV4-1 and TRBJ1-5; no reliable D call. The V end lost 3 bases, the J end lost 1 base, and 10 bases lay between the germline ends. CDR3 length: 15 residues. CDR1 is MGHRA and CDR2 is YSYEKL in the germline V gene. The CDR3 DNA reads TGCGCCAGCAGCCAGAGGGCGCTAAGCAATCAGCCCCAGCATTTT. The encoded protein is CASSQRALSNQPQHF.

The CDR3 DNA follows: TGTGCCAGCAGTCCAACAGGGGACTCACACTACGAGCAGTACTTC. Encoded protein: CASSPTGDSHYEQYF. The rearrangement uses TRBV28 and TRBJ2-7, with D possibly matching TRBD1 (7 bases). The ends were cut back, 5 bases at V and 3 bases at J, with 17 bases in the middle. The germline gives CDR1 MDHEN, CDR2 SYDVKM. The CDR3 runs 15 residues.

This clone has a handful of counts. The chain uses TRBV7-9 and TRBJ1-5; D not resolved. The ends were cut back, 1 base at V and 4 bases at J, with 8 bases in the middle. The length of the CDR3 is 14 residues. Per the germline V gene, CDR1 is SEHNR and CDR2 is FQNEAQ (reference sequence). CDR3 protein: CASSLEGRNQPQHF. The CDR3 nucleotides are TGTGCCAGCAGCTTAGAAGGGCGGAATCAGCCCCAGCATTTT.

V is TRBV7-2 and J is TRBJ1-5; D is unclear. This CDR3 has 13 amino acids. Trimming stripped 2 bases from V and 4 bases from J, with 6 bases between. Germline lookup yields CDR1 SGHTA and CDR2 FQGNSA. The CDR3: CASSLFQNQPQHF. The CDR3 DNA sequence: TGTGCCAGCAGCTTATTTCAAAATCAGCCCCAGCATTTT.

The V call is TRBV28, the J call TRBJ1-5, with D possibly matching TRBD1 (6 bases). CDR1 and CDR2 from the germline V gene are MDHEN and SYDVKM. The CDR3 has 15 residues. With 6 bases removed from V and 0 bases from J, the gap between germline ends came to 12 bases. CDR3 nucleotide sequence: TGTGCCAGCAGCCCCGGGACACATAGCAATCAGCCCCAGCATTTT. Its protein is CASSPGTHSNQPQHF.

The chain carries TRBV2 and TRBJ2-1; the D is unclear. The germline CDR1 and CDR2 sequences are SNHLY and FYNNEI. The CDR3 has 12 residues. Trimming removed 8 bases at V and 5 bases at J, with 10 bases between. Here the CDR3 reads CASRRADNEQFF. CDR3 nucleotides: TGTGCCAGCCGAAGGGCCGACAATGAGCAGTTCTTC.

This rearrangement joins TRBV4-3 to TRBJ1-4; a weak D match, TRBD1 (5 bases). Deletions cut 2 bases from V and 8 bases from J, with 15 bases between. Per the germline V gene, CDR1 is LGHNA and CDR2 is YSLEER. This CDR3 spans 15 amino acids. The CDR3 nucleotides read TGCGCCAGCAGCCAACGACGGCAGGGCGGAGAAAAACTGTTTTTT. Residues: CASSQRRQGGEKLFF.

This clone was detected only once. The chain is built from TRBV7-9 and TRBJ1-1, with 9 bases identical to TRBD1. The CDR3 spans 16 residues. V shed 5 bases, J shed 5 bases, and the junction held 12 bases outside the gene matches. Germline V lookup: CDR1 SEHNR, CDR2 FQNEAQ (reference sequence). This CDR3 is CASSRRQGEMETEAFF. The CDR3, as DNA: TGTGCCAGCAGCCGGCGACAGGGGGAAATGGAGACTGAAGCTTTCTTT.

The chain combines TRBV25-1 with TRBJ2-7; D not resolved. The CDR3 length is 11 residues. The V and J ends lost 7 bases and 0 bases respectively, with 4 bases between them. From germline, CDR1 is MGHDK and CDR2 SYGVNS. In DNA form, the CDR3 reads TGTGCCAGCACATACTCCTACGAGCAGTACTTC. Its translation is CASTYSYEQYF.

This clone is a singleton in its sample. CDR3 protein: CASTQVGGWGKNIQYF. CDR3 DNA sequence: TGTGCCAGCACCCAGGTTGGGGGCTGGGGCAAAAACATTCAGTACTTC. The chain uses TRBV28 and TRBJ2-4; tentatively, D is TRBD1 (6 bases). Between the trimmed V and J ends, which lost 7 bases and 3 bases, there was a span of 19 bases. Germline V CDR1 and CDR2: MDHEN, SYDVKM. This CDR3 has 16 amino acids.

This clone is labeled as medium-sized. The V and J genes are TRBV4-1 and TRBJ1-1; tentative D call: TRBD1 (6 bases). V was shortened by 0 bases and J by 8 bases, with 10 bases between the two germline ends. Germline CDR1 and CDR2: MGHRA and YSYEKL. This CDR3 spans 13 amino acids. The DNA for the CDR3 is TGCGCCAGCAGCCAAGATAGGGGGGGGGAAGCTTTCTTT. It is translated as CASSQDRGGEAFF.

The genes are TRBV4-2 and TRBJ1-2, with D perhaps TRBD1 (6 bases). This CDR3 has 16 amino acids. Trimming stripped 0 bases from V and 3 bases from J, with 14 bases between. The V gene's germline CDR1 is LGHNA and CDR2 YNFKEQ. The CDR3 DNA sequence: TGTGCCAGCAGCCAAGAGGTGGGGGGCTCGGACTATGGCTACACCTTC. Its protein product is CASSQEVGGSDYGYTF.

The chain couples TRBV29-1 to TRBJ1-1, with D hard to call. The CDR3 spans 11 residues. Deletions cut 5 bases from V and 5 bases from J, with 9 bases between. Germline V lookup: CDR1 SQVTM, CDR2 ANQGSEA. In nucleotides, the CDR3 is TGCAGCGTTCGGACGGGAACTGAAGCTTTCTTT. Its translation is CSVRTGTEAFF.

This chain joins TRBV4-3 and TRBJ1-2; tentatively, D is TRBD1 (6 bases). V was pared by 0 bases and J by 4 bases, with 21 bases between. This CDR3 has 18 amino acids. The germline V gene encodes CDR1 LGHNA and CDR2 YSLEER. The CDR3 sequence is CASSQDRPAGARVYGYTF. The CDR3 nucleotides are TGCGCCAGCAGCCAAGATCGCCCCGCGGGGGCAAGGGTCTATGGCTACACCTTC.

This clone turned up a few times. The J gene is TRBJ1-2, the V gene TRBV27; the D gene is possibly TRBD1 (5 bases). The CDR3 runs to 13 residues. V was cut by 5 bases and J by 12 bases, with 19 bases left in between. The germline gives CDR1 MNHEY, CDR2 SMNVEV (reference sequence). CDR3 DNA sequence: TGTGCCAGCAGTCCCAACCCCGGGGACCTGGACACCTTC. It is translated as CASSPNPGDLDTF.

In this sample, this clone turned up once. This sequence joins TRBV2 and TRBJ2-1; no reliable D call. Germline V gives CDR1 SNHLY, CDR2 FYNNEI. This CDR3 has 12 residues. V lost 7 bases, J lost 3 bases, and 7 bases lay in between. In DNA, the CDR3 is TGTGCCAGCACCGAGGACTACAATGAGCAGTTCTTC. It yields the protein CASTEDYNEQFF.

The chain uses TRBV4-3 and TRBJ1-2; 8 bases match TRBD1. The ends lost 3 bases at V and 4 bases at J; junction bases unmatched: 4. The CDR3 consists of 14 residues. Germline loops: CDR1 LGHNA, CDR2 YSLEER. CDR3 DNA: TGCGCCAGCAGCCATGACAGGGGTGCCTATGGCTACACCTTC. This codes for CASSHDRGAYGYTF.

This clone was seen more than once but under ten times. The rearrangement uses TRBV27 and TRBJ2-5; TRBD2 aligns across 8 bases. CDR1 and CDR2 (germline): MNHEY, SMNVEV (reference sequence). J gave up 6 bases and V 5 bases, and 8 bases lay outside the gene matches. The CDR3 runs to 14 residues. The CDR3 here is CASSPGGPLKTQYF. Here the CDR3 DNA reads TGTGCCAGCAGTCCGGGGGGGCCTCTAAAGACCCAGTACTTC.

This clone has just a few counts. The V gene is TRBV4-3, the J gene TRBJ1-2; D uncertain. Between the trimmed V and J ends, which lost 1 base and 0 bases, there was a span of 9 bases. Germline values: CDR1 LGHNA, CDR2 YSLEER. The CDR3 contains 15 residues. This CDR3 is CASSQAWQTNYGYTF. In DNA, the CDR3 is TGCGCCAGCAGCCAAGCATGGCAGACTAACTATGGCTACACCTTC.

The chain uses TRBV7-8 and TRBJ2-1; D ambiguous. CDR3 length: 16 residues. Trimming took off 6 bases at V and 3 bases at J, with 18 bases between the two ends. Germline CDR1 reads SGHVS; CDR2 reads FQNEAQ. CDR3 DNA: TGTGCCAGCAGACCCAGGAGTGCTGGGGTCTACAATGAGCAGTTCTTC. Translation gives CASRPRSAGVYNEQFF.

The rearrangement links TRBV27 to TRBJ2-7, with TRBD1 as a possible D gene (7 bases). There are 14 residues in the CDR3. The germline V and J ends were trimmed by 2 bases and 3 bases, with 11 bases remaining between them. Germline V gene data show CDR1 as MNHEY and CDR2 as SMNVEV (reference sequence). The CDR3 protein is CASSLGRGDYEQYF. CDR3 DNA: TGTGCCAGCAGTTTAGGCAGGGGGGACTACGAGCAGTACTTC.